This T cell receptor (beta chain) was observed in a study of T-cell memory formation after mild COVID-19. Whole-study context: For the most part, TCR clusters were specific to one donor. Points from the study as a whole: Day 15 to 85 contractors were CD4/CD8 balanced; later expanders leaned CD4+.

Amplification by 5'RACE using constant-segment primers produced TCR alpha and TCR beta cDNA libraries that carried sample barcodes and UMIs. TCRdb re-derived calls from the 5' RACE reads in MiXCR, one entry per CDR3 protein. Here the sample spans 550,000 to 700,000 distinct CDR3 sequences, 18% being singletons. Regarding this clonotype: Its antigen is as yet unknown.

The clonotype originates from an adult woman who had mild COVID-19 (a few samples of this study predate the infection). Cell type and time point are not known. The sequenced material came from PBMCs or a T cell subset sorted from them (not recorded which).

The CDR3 DNA is TGCGCCAGCAGCCAAAGTGTGGCCTCCTACAATGAGCAGTTCTTC. Protein product: CASSQSVASYNEQFF. The chain has TRBV4-1 and TRBJ2-1; no definite D call. CDR1 is MGHRA and CDR2 is YSYEKL in the germline V gene. Trimming shortened V by 2 bases and J by 0 bases, and 8 bases separated the two germline ends. The CDR3 totals 15 residues.